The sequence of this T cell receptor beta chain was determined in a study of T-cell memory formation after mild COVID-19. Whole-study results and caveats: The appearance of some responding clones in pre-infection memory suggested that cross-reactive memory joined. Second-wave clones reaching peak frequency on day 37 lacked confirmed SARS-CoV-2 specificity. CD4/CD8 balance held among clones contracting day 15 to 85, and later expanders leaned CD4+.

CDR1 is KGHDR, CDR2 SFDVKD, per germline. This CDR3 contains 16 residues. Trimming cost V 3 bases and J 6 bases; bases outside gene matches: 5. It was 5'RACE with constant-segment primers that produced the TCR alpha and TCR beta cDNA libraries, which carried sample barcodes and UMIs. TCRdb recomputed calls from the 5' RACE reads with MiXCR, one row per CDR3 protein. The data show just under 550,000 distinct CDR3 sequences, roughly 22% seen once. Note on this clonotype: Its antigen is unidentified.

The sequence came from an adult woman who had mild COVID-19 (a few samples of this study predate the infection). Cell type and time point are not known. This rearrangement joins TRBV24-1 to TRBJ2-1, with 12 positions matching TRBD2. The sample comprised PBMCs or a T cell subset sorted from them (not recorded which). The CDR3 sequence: CATSDQLAGGTNEQFF. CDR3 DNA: TGTGCCACCAGTGATCAACTAGCGGGAGGTACCAATGAGCAGTTCTTC.